The rows below give T cell receptor beta chains drawn from one sample of a study of blood T cell repertoires in COVID-19. The data were produced by immunoSEQ multiplex PCR, yet TCRdb's version contains in-frame clones alone and is incomplete. The sample yields about 87,000 clones, around 83% seen once. The sequencing input was peripheral blood. The receptors stem from a woman in her fifties or sixties with acute or convalescent COVID-19. Each CDR3 is given with its conserved first and last residue. D genes are given only for firm matches. Clone size appears in some rows only: once, few, many, or a class for an expanded clone.

>TRBJ2-7|TRBV5-4|once|-
CATSNPGPYEQYF
TGTGCCACCTCCAACCCAGGGCCCTACGAGCAGTACTTC
>TRBJ2-7|TRBV29-1|-|TRBD2
CSVIGLAGKYEQYF
TGCAGCGTTATCGGACTAGCGGGGAAGTACGAGCAGTACTTC
>TRBJ2-1|TRBV6-2/TRBV6-3|-|TRBD1
CASSLGQESSYNEQFF
TGTGCCAGCAGTTTGGGACAGGAGAGCTCCTACAATGAGCAGTTCTTC
>TRBJ2-1|TRBV7-7|-|TRBD2
CASSTGLAGGHNEQFF
TGTGCTAGCAGCACGGGACTAGCGGGAGGCCACAATGAGCAGTTCTTC
>TRBJ2-2|TRBV11-3|-|-
CASSLAVSGELFF
TGTGCCAGCAGCTTAGCCGTCTCCGGGGAGCTGTTTTTT
>TRBJ2-3|TRBV5-1|-|-
CASKRTLSTDTQYF
TGCGCCAGCAAAAGGACTCTAAGCACAGATACGCAGTATTTT
>TRBJ2-7|TRBV7-3|-|TRBD2
CASSLGGGPTYEQYF
TGTGCCAGCAGCTTAGGCGGGGGGCCCACCTACGAGCAGTACTTC
>TRBJ2-7|TRBV30|-|-
CAQRSGSYEQYF
TGTGCCCAACGCTCGGGGAGCTACGAGCAGTACTTC
>TRBJ2-1|TRBV5-1|-|-
CASSLAWAAARLYNEQFF
TGCGCCAGCAGCTTGGCCTGGGCAGCAGCACGTCTATACAATGAGCAGTTCTTC
>TRBJ1-2|TRBV19|-|TRBD1
CASSPTGGYGYTF
TGTGCCAGTAGCCCGACAGGGGGCTATGGCTACACCTTC
>TRBJ1-3|TRBV7-9|-|-
CASSSQGREGNTIYF
TGTGCCAGCAGCTCCCAAGGGAGGGAAGGAAACACCATATATTTT
>TRBJ1-1|TRBV28|-|-
CASTPGNTEAFF
TGTGCCAGCACCCCGGGTAACACTGAAGCTTTCTTT
>TRBJ1-2|TRBV7-9|-|TRBD1
CASSPGTGVYGYTF
TGTGCCAGCAGCCCCGGGACAGGGGTCTATGGCTACACCTTC
>TRBJ2-1|TRBV6-5|-|-
CASISYNEQFF
TGTGCCAGCATTAGTTACAATGAGCAGTTCTTC
>TRBJ2-1|TRBV5-1|-|TRBD2
CASTAWDGRASDEQFF
TGCGCCAGCACCGCTTGGGACGGGAGGGCCTCCGATGAGCAGTTCTTC
>TRBJ1-2|TRBV11-3|-|-
CASSSKGQPHYGYTF
TGTGCCAGCAGCTCAAAGGGACAACCCCACTATGGCTACACCTTC
>TRBJ1-4|TRBV9|-|-
CASSDGSYANEKLFF
TGTGCCAGCAGCGATGGGAGTTACGCTAATGAAAAACTGTTTTTT
>TRBJ1-2|TRBV10-1|-|-
CASSAFDRPGKDGYTF
TGCGCCAGCAGTGCTTTCGATAGACCAGGGAAGGATGGCTACACCTTC
>TRBJ1-2|TRBV5-1|-|-
CASSLAEGVYGYTF
TGCGCCAGCAGCTTGGCCGAGGGGGTCTATGGCTACACCTTC
>TRBJ1-2|TRBV5-1|-|-
CASRFGAGEYNYGYTF
TGCGCCAGCAGATTCGGGGCAGGGGAGTATAACTATGGCTACACCTTC
>TRBJ1-2|TRBV6-4|-|TRBD1
CASSQGQGPYGYTF
TGTGCCAGCAGCCAAGGACAGGGTCCCTATGGCTACACCTTC
>TRBJ1-5|TRBV24-1|-|-
CATSDQAAGNQPQHF
TGTGCCACCAGTGATCAGGCGGCAGGGAATCAGCCCCAGCATTTT
>TRBJ1-6|TRBV19|-|-
CASSPSGNSPLHF
TGTGCCAGTAGTCCCTCTGGCAATTCACCCCTCCACTTT
>TRBJ1-3|TRBV5-1|many|-
CASSSGTSTGNTIYF
TGCGCCAGCAGCTCTGGGACTTCGACTGGAAACACCATATATTTT